This is a list of T cell receptor beta chains from one sample in a study of blood T cell repertoires in COVID-19. The assay was immunoSEQ multiplex PCR, and TCRdb's table has in-frame clones only and misses some. The data show about 130,000 clones, with about 76% seen just once and 5% held by the top ten. The sample consisted of peripheral blood. Source of these receptors: a woman in her seventies with COVID-19, enrolled during active disease. Both conserved end residues are part of each CDR3. The D gene is left open where the match is weak. Size tells how often a clone was seen (once, few, many) or the class of an expanded clone, and some rows leave it out.

D: NA
J: TRBJ1-2
size: NA
V: TRBV27
CDR3: CASSLTGPLYGYTF
DNA: TGTGCCAGCAGTTTGACAGGTCCCCTCTATGGCTACACCTTC

D: NA
J: TRBJ1-1
size: NA
V: TRBV15
CDR3: CATSRGGQLLAFF
DNA: TGTGCCACCAGCAGAGGGGGGCAGTTGCTGGCTTTCTTT

D: NA
J: TRBJ2-1
size: few
V: TRBV10-2
CDR3: CASSDWAGADNEQFF
DNA: TGCGCCAGCAGTGATTGGGCGGGGGCCGACAATGAGCAGTTCTTC

D: NA
J: TRBJ2-7
size: once
V: TRBV6-5
CDR3: CASGTAGSLYEQYF
DNA: TGTGCCAGTGGGACGGCGGGGAGCCTTTACGAGCAGTACTTC

D: NA
J: TRBJ1-2
size: few
V: TRBV1
CDR3: CTSSQSRLNYGYTF
DNA: TGCACCAGCAGCCAAAGTAGATTGAACTATGGCTACACCTTC

D: NA
J: TRBJ2-4
size: NA
V: TRBV5-1
CDR3: CASALGSSNIQYF
DNA: TGCGCCAGCGCCCTGGGCAGCTCAAACATTCAGTACTTC

D: NA
J: TRBJ1-6
size: once
V: TRBV5-5
CDR3: CASSKSGRAGQSSPLHF
DNA: TGTGCCAGCAGCAAGTCGGGGAGGGCGGGACAAAGTTCACCCCTCCACTTT

D: NA
J: TRBJ2-7
size: NA
V: TRBV5-1
CDR3: CASSLEGSAYEQYF
DNA: TGCGCCAGCAGCTTGGAGGGGTCGGCGTACGAGCAGTACTTC

D: NA
J: TRBJ1-2
size: NA
V: TRBV28
CDR3: CASSPPPGKDGYTF
DNA: TGTGCCAGCAGTCCCCCGCCAGGGAAAGACGGCTACACCTTC

D: NA
J: TRBJ2-7
size: NA
V: TRBV2
CDR3: CASLGSSYEQYF
DNA: TGTGCCAGCCTAGGGAGCTCCTACGAGCAGTACTTC

D: NA
J: TRBJ1-4
size: many
V: TRBV7-6
CDR3: CASSKTPGGDRNEKLFF
DNA: TGTGCCAGCAGCAAAACCCCCGGGGGGGACCGGAATGAAAAACTGTTTTTT

D: NA
J: TRBJ1-3
size: NA
V: TRBV28
CDR3: CASSPPMTGNTIYF
DNA: TGTGCCAGCAGTCCGCCAATGACAGGAAACACCATATATTTT

D: TRBD1
J: TRBJ1-2
size: once
V: TRBV27
CDR3: CASRPDRGLGYTF
DNA: TGTGCCAGCAGGCCTGACAGGGGTCTTGGCTACACCTTC

D: NA
J: TRBJ2-3
size: NA
V: TRBV11-3
CDR3: CASSLGGAGPTDTQYF
DNA: TGTGCCAGCAGCTTAGGTGGCGCGGGGCCCACAGATACGCAGTATTTT